This TCR beta chain was profiled in a study of CD8 T cells in Susac syndrome. RNA was extracted with the RNeasy kit, and a quantity of about 0.45 to 1 ug was reverse transcribed using random hexamers. TCRdb fed the immunoSEQ multiplex PCR reads into MiXCR, producing one record per CDR3 protein. The sample shows 120,000 or so distinct CDR3 sequences, over 95% of them seen only once. The CDR3 is made up of 11 amino acids. Per the germline V gene, CDR1 is SGHDT and CDR2 is YYEEEE. Comment on this clonotype: One end of the junction is discordant with germline, which a read error may explain.

The sequenced sample was CD4+ T cells from PBMCs. The chain employs TRBV5-6 and TRBJ2-7, with D maybe TRBD2 (5 bases). The TCR comes from a human donor with Susac syndrome. This CDR3 is CASSLDREGAF. CDR3 in DNA: TGTGCCAGCAGCTTGGATCGTGAGGGAGCTTTC.